This T cell receptor (beta chain) appears in the sequencing data of a study of vaccination effects on CD4 cells after COVID-19. Here immunoSEQ multiplex PCR was the method, and the copy in TCRdb shows in-frame clones only, minus some. The sample lists over 25,000 clones; roughly 73% were seen once. Germline V gene sequence: CDR1 LGHNT, CDR2 FRNRAP. This CDR3 is 15 amino acids long. Between the trimmed V and J ends, which lost 3 bases and 2 bases, there was a span of 11 bases. On this clone: What it binds is not known.

Antigen-specific CD4+ T cells were first expanded with viral peptide pools by the ViraFEST assay and only then sequenced. When about ten days of culture had elapsed, CD4+ T cells were isolated. Vaccinated participants had no history of SARS-CoV-2 infection and tested negative for nucleocapsid antibodies. Study-wide results and caveats: Late after vaccination, infection- and vaccine-induced clones showed marked clonal contraction.

This TCR was recovered from a human donor who received a COVID-19 vaccine. The chain uses TRBV12-5 and TRBJ1-5; weak D call: TRBD1 (6 bases). The specimen was CD4+ T cells from PBMCs cultured with HCoV-NL63 spike peptides, collected before COVID-19 vaccination. The CDR3 nucleotides read TGTGCTAGTGGTTTTCCGGACAGCGGCAATCAGCCCCAGCATTTT. It encodes CASGFPDSGNQPQHF.